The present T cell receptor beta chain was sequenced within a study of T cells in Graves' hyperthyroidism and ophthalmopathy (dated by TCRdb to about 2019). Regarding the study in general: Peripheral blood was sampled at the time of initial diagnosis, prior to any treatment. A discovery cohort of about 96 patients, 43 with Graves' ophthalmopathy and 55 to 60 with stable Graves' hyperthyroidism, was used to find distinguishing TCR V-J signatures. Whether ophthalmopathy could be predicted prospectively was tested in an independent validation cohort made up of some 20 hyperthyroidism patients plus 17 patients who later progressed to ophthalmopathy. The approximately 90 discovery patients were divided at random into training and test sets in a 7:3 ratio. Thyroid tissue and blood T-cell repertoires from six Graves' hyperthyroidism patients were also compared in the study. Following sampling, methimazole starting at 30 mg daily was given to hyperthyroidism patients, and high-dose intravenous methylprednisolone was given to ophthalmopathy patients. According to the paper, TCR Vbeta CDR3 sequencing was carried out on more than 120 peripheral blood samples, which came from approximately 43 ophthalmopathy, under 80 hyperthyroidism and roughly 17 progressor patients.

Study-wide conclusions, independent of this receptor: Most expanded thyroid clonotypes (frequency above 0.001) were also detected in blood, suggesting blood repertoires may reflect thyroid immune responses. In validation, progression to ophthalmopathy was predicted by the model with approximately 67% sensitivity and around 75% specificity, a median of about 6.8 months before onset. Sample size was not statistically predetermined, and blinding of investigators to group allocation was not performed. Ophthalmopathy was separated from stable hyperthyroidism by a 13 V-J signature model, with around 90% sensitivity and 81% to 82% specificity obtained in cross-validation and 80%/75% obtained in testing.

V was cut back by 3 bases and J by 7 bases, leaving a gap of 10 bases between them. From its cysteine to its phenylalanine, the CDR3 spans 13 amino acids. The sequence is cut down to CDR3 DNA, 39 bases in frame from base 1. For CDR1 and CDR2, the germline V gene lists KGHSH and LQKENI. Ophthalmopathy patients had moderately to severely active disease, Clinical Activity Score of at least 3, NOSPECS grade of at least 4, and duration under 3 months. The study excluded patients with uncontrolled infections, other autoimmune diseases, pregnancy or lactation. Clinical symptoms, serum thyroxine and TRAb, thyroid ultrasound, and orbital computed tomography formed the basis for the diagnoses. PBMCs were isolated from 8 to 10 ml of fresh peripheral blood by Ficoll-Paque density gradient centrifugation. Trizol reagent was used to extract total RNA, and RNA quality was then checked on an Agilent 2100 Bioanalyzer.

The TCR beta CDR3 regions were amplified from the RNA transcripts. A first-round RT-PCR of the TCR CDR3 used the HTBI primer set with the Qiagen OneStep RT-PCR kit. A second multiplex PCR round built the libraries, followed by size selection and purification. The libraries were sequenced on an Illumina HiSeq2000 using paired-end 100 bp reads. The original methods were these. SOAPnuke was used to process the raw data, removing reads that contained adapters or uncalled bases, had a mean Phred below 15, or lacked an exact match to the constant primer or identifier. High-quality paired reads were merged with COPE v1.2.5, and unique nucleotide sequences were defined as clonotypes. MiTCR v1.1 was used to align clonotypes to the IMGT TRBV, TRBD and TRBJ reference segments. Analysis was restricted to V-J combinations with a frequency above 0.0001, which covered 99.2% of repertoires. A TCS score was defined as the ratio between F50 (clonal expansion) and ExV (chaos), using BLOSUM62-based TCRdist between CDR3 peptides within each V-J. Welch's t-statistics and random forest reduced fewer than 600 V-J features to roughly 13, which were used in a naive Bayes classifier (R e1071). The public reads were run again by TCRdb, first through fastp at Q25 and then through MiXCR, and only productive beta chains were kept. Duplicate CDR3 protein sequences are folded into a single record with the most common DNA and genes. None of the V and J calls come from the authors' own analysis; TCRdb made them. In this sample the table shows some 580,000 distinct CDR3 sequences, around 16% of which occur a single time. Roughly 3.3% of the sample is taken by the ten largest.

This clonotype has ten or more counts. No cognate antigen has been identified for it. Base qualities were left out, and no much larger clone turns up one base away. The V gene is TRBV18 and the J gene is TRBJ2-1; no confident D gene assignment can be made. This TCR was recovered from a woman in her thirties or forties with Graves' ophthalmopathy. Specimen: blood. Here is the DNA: TGTGCCAGCTCACCGCGAACTACGAATGAGCAGTTCTTC. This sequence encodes CASSPRTTNEQFF.